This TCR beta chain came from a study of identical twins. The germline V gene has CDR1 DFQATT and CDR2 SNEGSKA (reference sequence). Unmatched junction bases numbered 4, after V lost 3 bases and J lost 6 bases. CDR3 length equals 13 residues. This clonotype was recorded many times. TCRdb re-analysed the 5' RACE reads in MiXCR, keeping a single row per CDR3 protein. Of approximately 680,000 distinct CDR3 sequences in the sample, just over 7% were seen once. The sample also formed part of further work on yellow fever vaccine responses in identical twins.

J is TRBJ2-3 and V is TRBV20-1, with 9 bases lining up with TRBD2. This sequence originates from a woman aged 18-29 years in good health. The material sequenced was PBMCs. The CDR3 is CSARREGLDTQYF. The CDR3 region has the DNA TGCAGTGCTAGGCGGGAGGGCCTGGATACGCAGTATTTT.